Reported below is one TCR beta chain. Its matching antigen is unknown. The germline V and J ends were trimmed by 3 bases and 0 bases, with 5 bases remaining between them. CDR1 and CDR2 from the germline V gene are SNHLY and FYNNEI. This CDR3 has 13 residues. There were TCR beta CDR3 regions amplified from RNA transcripts. First-round RT-PCR of the TCR CDR3 relied on the HTBI primer set. TCRdb reprocessed the multiplex PCR reads with MiXCR, giving one entry per CDR3 protein. Counted here are approximately 510,000 distinct CDR3 sequences, around 21% occurring once; the ten biggest clones make up about a quarter. The source of the sample is a study of T cells in Graves' hyperthyroidism and ophthalmopathy. Overall study findings and caveats: The majority of expanded thyroid clonotypes above 0.001 also appeared in blood.

Using more than 8 ml of fresh peripheral blood, PBMCs were prepared. The sequencing input was blood. This chain links TRBV2 with TRBJ1-2; no clear D gene. This TCR was recovered from a man younger than 35 with Graves' hyperthyroidism. The CDR3 here is CASSEKPNYGYTF. The DNA of the CDR3 is TGTGCCAGCAGTGAGAAGCCTAACTATGGCTACACCTTC.